Described below is a single T cell receptor beta chain sequence and its context. What it binds is not known. TCRdb's table, derived via immunoSEQ multiplex PCR, lists solely in-frame clones and lacks some. This table holds around 140,000 clones, roughly 88% found once. CDR1 is MRHNA and CDR2 is SNTAGT in the germline V gene. The V and J ends lost 6 bases and 4 bases respectively, with 12 bases between them. There are 13 residues in the CDR3. This record comes from a study of T cell responses to AZD1222 COVID-19 vaccine. Findings of the study overall: Clonal diversity was possibly underestimated; the donors were predominantly white British and more often female. Spike-specific TCRs gained breadth and depth after people received two AZD1222 doses.

This material consisted of peripheral blood, taken 28 days after the second dose of the MenACWY control vaccine. The chain is built from TRBV6-4 and TRBJ1-2; D gene unclear. The TCR sequence derives from an adult who received the MenACWY meningococcal vaccine as a control. For the CDR3, the DNA is TGTGCCAGCAGGGCCTCCGTCGTCTATGGCTACACCTTC. Amino acids: CASRASVVYGYTF.